Included here is one T cell receptor (beta chain) sequence, with context. By sample share, this clonotype is medium-sized (0.01 to 0.1%). Its antigen has not been determined. The record has no base qualities; no much larger clone is one base away. V and J are truncated by 6 bases and 6 bases respectively, leaving an intervening sequence of 20 bases. The CDR3 sequence holds 15 residues, the cysteine and phenylalanine included. The CDR3 DNA has 45 bases and is translated from base 1. Receptors were amplified or captured by multiplex PCR. TCRdb lists the instrument as Ion Torrent PGM. For the roughly 20-patient analysis, adaptor-ligated barcode primers were used to amplify TRBV12-4/TRBJ1-2 clonotypes. The Ion Personal Genome Machine system was used to sequence the TRBV12-4/TRBJ1-2 amplicons from the roughly 21-patient cohort. In the original analysis: Sequencing data were pooled across the five patients for each of nine subset-tissue groups and compared by unsupervised clustering of TCR gene usage. The Morisita-Horn index, with shared sequences weighted by their contribution to each repertoire, was used to calculate repertoire similarity. TCRdb handled the public reads itself, with Q25 trimming in fastp and clone calling in MiXCR, and kept productive beta chains. Each CDR3 protein appears once, grouped with its most common genes and DNA. The V and J calls and clone size come from TCRdb's table, not from the authors' own analysis. This sample has over 550 distinct CDR3 sequences in its table, and nearly 15% of those were observed once. Of the sample, 21% is held by the ten largest clones.

These data belong to a study (dated by TCRdb to the mid-2010s). General notes on the study: The study set out to test whether tumor-infiltrating Tregs in breast cancer get recruited from blood Tregs or are instead converted in situ from other CD4+ T cell subsets.

Points the paper makes about the study in general: Among approximately 25 patients, 10% to 15% of tumor Treg TRBV12-4/TRBJ1-2 sequences were shared with naive CD4+ cells, versus under 2.2% with blood Tregs or memory cells. The larger-cohort validation was restricted to a single TCR beta V-J rearrangement rather than whole repertoires. The TCR gene usage of tumor memory CD4+ T cells clustered together with blood and lymph node memory CD4+ cells and with lymph node naive CD4+ cells. The greatest overlap of tumor-infiltrating Treg TCR alpha and beta sequences was with tumor naive CD4+ T cells, followed next by blood naive CD4+ T cells.

To purify naive CD4+ T cells, the Miltenyi Naive CD4+ T Cell Isolation kit was used, and CD25 microbeads served to deplete Tregs. A larger group of about 23 breast cancer patients was studied by sequencing a single TRBV12-4/TRBJ1-2 rearrangement in tumor Tregs and blood Treg, naive and memory CD4+ cells. Ficoll density gradient centrifugation was used to isolate mononuclear cells from either lymph nodes or 50 to 65 ml of peripheral blood. FACS confirmed that the sorted cell populations were more than 90% pure. This receptor was identified in a female donor with breast cancer. The chain uses TRBV12-3 or TRBV12-4 and TRBJ1-2, with the D segment identity uncertain. The source material was naive CD4+ T cells sorted from blood. In the paper's terms, the cell subset or site label means: naive CD4+ T cells, CD4+CD45RA+CD25-. The CDR3 reads as follows: CASSPMLMTANGYTF. The nucleotides read TGTGCCAGCAGCCCGATGTTGATGACGGCCAATGGCTACACCTTC.